These 17 T cell receptor beta chains share one sample of origin, sequenced in a study of cytomegalovirus exposure and HLA in healthy donors. PCR was performed using 60 Vbeta and 13 Jbeta primers. The repertoire was sequenced with immunoSEQ multiplex PCR; TCRdb's copy has only in-frame clones and lacks some. The sample yields fewer than 150,000 clones, over 60% seen once. The sample comprised PBMCs. These receptors were collected from a human donor in good health.

The V and J genes are TRBV4-1 and TRBJ1-2; 11 bases fit TRBD1. Germline lookup yields CDR1 MGHRA and CDR2 YSYEKL. The V segment lost 4 bases and the J segment 8 bases; nucleotides outside the gene matches: 9. CDR3 length: 15 amino acids. The CDR3 sequence is CASSPTPGQGGGYTF. CDR3 in DNA: TGCGCCAGCAGCCCAACCCCGGGACAGGGGGGAGGCTACACCTTC.

V usage is TRBV5-6 and J usage is TRBJ1-5; D call uncertain. The CDR3 sequence is 14 residues long. Trimming shortened V by 0 bases and J by 6 bases, and 10 bases separated the two germline ends. The V gene's germline CDR1 is SGHDT and CDR2 YYEEEE. The CDR3, as DNA: TGTGCCAGCAGCTTGGGGCGGTCTGGTCAGCCCCAGCATTTT. Its protein product is CASSLGRSGQPQHF. The variable domain in full, completed from reference TRBV5-6 and TRBJ1-5, reads DAGVTQSPTHLIKTRGQQVTLRCSPKSGHDTVSWYQQALGQGPQFIFQYYEEEERQRGNFPDRFSGHQFPNYSSELNVNALLLGDSALYLCASSLGRSGQPQHFGDGTRLSIL.

This clone was counted a single time. The V call is TRBV4-1, the J call TRBJ2-7, with TRBD2 matching 7 bases. CDR3 length: 15 amino acids. V trimming: 2 bases; J trimming: 0 bases; junction bases outside the gene matches: 4. The germline V gene encodes CDR1 MGHRA and CDR2 YSYEKL. CDR3: CASSQTGTNSYEQYF. For the CDR3, the DNA is TGCGCCAGCAGCCAAACCGGGACTAACTCCTACGAGCAGTACTTC.

The table lists this clone with a count of one. The chain has TRBV5-5 and TRBJ1-6, with no clear D. Trimming left V 3 bases short and J 3 bases short, with 13 bases between. Germline V gives CDR1 SGHKS, CDR2 YYEKEE (reference sequence). This CDR3 has 16 amino acids. In nucleotides, the CDR3 is TGTGCCAGCAGCTCACCCAGGTCGAACTATAATTCACCCCTCCACTTT. Translated, it gives CASSSPRSNYNSPLHF.

This rearrangement joins TRBV28 to TRBJ2-2, with D perhaps matching TRBD1 (5 bases). The V gene's germline CDR1 is MDHEN and CDR2 SYDVKM. CDR3 length equals 15 residues. The germline V and J ends were trimmed by 6 bases and 4 bases, with 15 bases remaining between them. The CDR3 is CASSLIRGITGELFF. Written as DNA, the CDR3 is TGTGCCAGCAGCCTAATAAGGGGAATCACCGGGGAGCTGTTTTTT.

This clone was counted only a few times. This chain connects TRBV4-1 to TRBJ2-7; 9 bases line up with TRBD1. Germline trimming cut 1 base from V and 6 bases from J; bases unmatched to any gene: 1. This CDR3 has 13 amino acids. The germline CDR1 and CDR2 sequences are MGHRA and YSYEKL. CDR3 nucleotide sequence: TGCGCCAGCAGCCAAGGACAGGGGGGCGAGCAGTACTTC. Amino acid sequence: CASSQGQGGEQYF.

Here the CDR3 reads CASSQDWRDSQETQYF. The CDR3 DNA reads TGTGCCAGCAGCCAAGATTGGCGGGACAGCCAAGAGACCCAGTACTTC. J is TRBJ2-5 and V is TRBV4-2; D is possibly TRBD1 (7 bases). V lost 0 bases to trimming and J lost 1 base, with 12 bases between them. CDR3 length: 16 residues. Looked up from germline, CDR1 is LGHNA and CDR2 is YNFKEQ.

This clone was counted only a few times. The chain recombines TRBV15 with TRBJ2-7; D is possibly TRBD2 (5 bases). The V and J ends lost 5 bases and 6 bases respectively, with 11 bases between them. Per germline, CDR1 LNHNV and CDR2 YYDKDF (reference sequence). The CDR3 is 12 amino acids. CDR3 protein: CATSPRRGEQYF. DNA for the CDR3: TGTGCCACCAGCCCACGACGGGGCGAGCAGTACTTC.

This sequence joins TRBV11-2 and TRBJ1-1; a possible D gene is TRBD1 (5 bases). In germline, CDR1 is SGHAT, CDR2 FQNNGV. V dropped 3 bases and J dropped 3 bases, with 20 bases sitting between them. This CDR3 region has 17 residues. The CDR3, as DNA: TGTGCCAGCAGCTTTCCCAAGGGGCAAGGTCATGACACTGAAGCTTTCTTT. This codes for CASSFPKGQGHDTEAFF.

Comments on this clone: One end of the junction varies from germline; a read error may be responsible. The genes are TRBV7-9 and TRBJ2-2, with 7 bases that match TRBD1. This CDR3 has 14 amino acids. Germline CDR1 SEHNR, CDR2 FQNEAQ (reference sequence). The CDR3 loop is CSSSPDRWPGELFF. DNA of the CDR3: TGTTCCAGCAGCCCGGACAGGTGGCCCGGGGAGCTGTTTTTT.

The chain joins TRBV21-1 to TRBJ2-7; TRBD2, the D gene given by the table, was not confirmed from the DNA. TRBV21-1 corresponds to a pseudogene. The CDR3 consists of 15 residues. The CDR3: CASSKLPSGNYEQYF. CDR3 nucleotide sequence: TGTGCCAGCAGCAAATTACCTAGCGGGAACTACGAGCAGTACTTC.

The chain combines TRBV11-2 with TRBJ1-6, with D hard to call. Germline values: CDR1 SGHAT, CDR2 FQNNGV. V dropped 1 base and J dropped 2 bases, with 9 bases sitting between them. CDR3 size: 16 residues. The CDR3 nucleotides read TGTGCCAGCAGCTTAGGGGCGATTCCCTATAATTCACCCCTCCACTTT. This gives the protein CASSLGAIPYNSPLHF. Full variable domain (remainder filled in from reference TRBV11-2 and TRBJ1-6): EAGVAQSPRYKIIEKRQSVAFWCNPISGHATLYWYQQILGQGPKLLIQFQNNGVVDDSQLPKDRFSAERLKGVDSTLKIQPAKLEDSAVYLCASSLGAIPYNSPLHFGNGTRLTVT.

A single count supports this clone. This chain joins TRBV5-1 and TRBJ2-7; D is undetermined. The length of the CDR3 is 14 residues. CDR1 and CDR2 (germline): SGHRS, YFSETQ. The germline V and J ends were trimmed by 0 bases and 0 bases, with 7 bases remaining between them. The CDR3 nucleotides are TGCGCCAGCAGCTTGGGTCTTAGCTCCTACGAGCAGTACTTC. As protein: CASSLGLSSYEQYF.

This clone was counted a single time. The chain carries TRBV7-2 and TRBJ2-1; TRBD1 agrees at 10 bases. The CDR3 length is 15 residues. Germline V gene data show CDR1 as SGHTA and CDR2 as FQGNSA. J was trimmed by 7 bases and V by 1 base; bases with no gene match: 4. CDR3 DNA: TGTGCCAGCAGCTTAGTGGGGGGACAGGGGAATGAGCAGTTCTTC. Amino acids: CASSLVGGQGNEQFF. Filled out from reference TRBV7-2 and TRBJ2-1, the complete variable domain reads GAGVSQSPSNKVTEKGKDVELRCDPISGHTALYWYRQSLGQGLEFLIYFQGNSAPDKSGLPSDRFSAERTGGSVSTLTIQRTQQEDSAVYLCASSLVGGQGNEQFFGPGTRLTVL.

The rearrangement joins TRBV13 to TRBJ2-7, with 8 bases matching TRBD1. CDR3 length equals 16 residues. J was trimmed by 2 bases and V by 4 bases; bases with no gene match: 10. CDR1 is PRHDT and CDR2 is FYEKMQ in the germline V gene (reference sequence). The CDR3 loop is CASSSRQGKSTYEQYF. The CDR3 DNA reads as TGTGCCAGCAGCTCCAGACAGGGGAAGAGTACCTACGAGCAGTACTTC.

Comments on this clone: Other DNA sequences of this sample code for an identical CDR3. J is TRBJ1-1 and V is TRBV9; no firm D call. The germline V and J ends were trimmed by 0 bases and 0 bases, with 9 bases remaining between them. CDR3 length equals 15 residues. Germline lookup yields CDR1 SGDLS and CDR2 YYNGEE. CDR3: CASSVGGGLNTEAFF. In DNA, the CDR3 is TGTGCCAGCAGCGTAGGTGGAGGTTTGAACACTGAAGCTTTCTTT.

Concerning this clone itself: The same CDR3 can be traced to other DNA sequences in this sample. This chain joins TRBV18 and TRBJ1-5, with D tentatively TRBD1 (5 bases). V was clipped by 8 bases and J by 7 bases, with 24 bases between them. CDR1 and CDR2 from the germline V gene are KGHSH and LQKENI. This CDR3 contains 16 residues. The CDR3 protein is CASATGGAREDQPQHF. CDR3 DNA sequence: TGTGCCAGCGCAACCGGTGGGGCACGGGAGGACCAGCCCCAGCATTTT.